These 26 T cell receptor beta chains originate from one sample sequenced in a study of molecular identifiers for immune sequencing clone quantification. Each CDR3 protein gets one entry after TCRdb re-called the PCR reads with MiXCR. The table has around 480,000 distinct CDR3 sequences, roughly 23% seen once. Specimen: naive CD8+ T cells from blood, with Jurkat cell RNA spiked in. Subset meaning: FACS-sorted CD8+CD4-CCR7+CD45RA+ naive T cells. These receptor sequences come from a human donor in good health. Some libraries in this study had Jurkat cell RNA spiked in.

This clonotype was seen a few times. The V and J genes are TRBV5-4 and TRBJ2-7, with D hard to call. The V gene lost 1 base and the J gene lost 2 bases, with 4 bases spanning the gap. The CDR3 has 12 residues. Germline V gene lookup returns CDR1 SGHNT and CDR2 YYREEE (reference sequence). CDR3 nucleotide sequence: TGTGCCAGCAGCTTGTACACCTACGAGCAGTACTTC. It specifies CASSLYTYEQYF.

This clonotype showed up many times. The chain carries TRBV20-1 and TRBJ2-7, with D unclear. With 3 bases removed from V and 3 bases from J, the gap between germline ends came to 6 bases. CDR1 and CDR2 (germline): DFQATT, SNEGSKA (reference sequence). This CDR3 has 11 amino acids. The CDR3 sequence: CSARPDYEQYF. Written as DNA, the CDR3 is TGCAGTGCTAGGCCCGACTACGAGCAGTACTTC.

The chain uses TRBV14 and TRBJ2-7, with a tentative D call TRBD2 (5 bases). Trimming took off 1 base at V and 5 bases at J, with 12 bases between the two ends. Germline values: CDR1 SGHDN, CDR2 FVKESK. The CDR3 has 14 residues. CDR3 amino acids: CASSQGYGVHEQYF. CDR3 nucleotide sequence: TGTGCCAGCAGCCAAGGATACGGGGTCCACGAGCAGTACTTC.

To note about this clonotype: Just one base apart from a much larger clone, this may be a read error. The V and J genes are TRBV4-3 and TRBJ2-7; TRBD2 matches 7 bases. In germline, CDR1 is LGHNA, CDR2 YSLEER. V gave up 4 bases and J gave up 5 bases; unmatched junction bases: 14. The CDR3 is 16 amino acids. This CDR3 reads CASSLSHGGGVHEQYF. CDR3 nucleotide sequence: TGCGCCAGCAGCCTATCACATGGCGGGGGAGTCCACGAGCAGTACTTC.

This clonotype appeared a few times. A much larger clone differs by one base, so this may be a read error. The chain carries TRBV29-1 and TRBJ2-7; 8 positions match TRBD1. Trimming at V came to 1 base and at J to 7 bases, leaving 6 bases not matched to a gene. Germline CDR1 and CDR2: SQVTM and ANQGSEA. The CDR3 has 13 amino acids. The chain's CDR3 is CSVEVTGVGEQYF. DNA for the CDR3: TGCAGCGTTGAAGTGACAGGGGTCGGGGAGCAGTACTTC.

This clonotype was counted between two and nine times. The chain uses TRBV7-6 and TRBJ1-2, with D perhaps TRBD1 (5 bases). The CDR3 extends over 15 amino acids. Looked up from germline, CDR1 is SGHVS and CDR2 is FNYEAQ. Trimming stripped 1 base from V and 1 base from J, with 10 bases between. CDR3 residues: CASSLGQGINYGYTF. CDR3 coding DNA: TGTGCCAGCAGCTTAGGTCAGGGAATTAACTATGGCTACACCTTC. The full variable domain, rest sourced from reference TRBV7-6 and TRBJ1-2, is GAGVSQSPRYKVTKRGQDVALRCDPISGHVSLYWYRQALGQGPEFLTYFNYEAQQDKSGLPNDRFSAERPEGSISTLTIQRTEQRDSAMYRCASSLGQGINYGYTFGSGTRLTVV.

The table lists this clonotype with many counts. This chain uses TRBV29-1 with TRBJ1-1; D perhaps matches TRBD1 (6 bases). This CDR3 spans 14 amino acids. Germline lookup yields CDR1 SQVTM and CDR2 ANQGSEA. The V end lost 8 bases, the J end lost 0 bases, and 16 bases lay between the germline ends. The CDR3 bases are TGCAGCTACAGGGCGCAGGGGCTGAACACTGAAGCTTTCTTT. Its protein is CSYRAQGLNTEAFF. The variable domain in full, with the rest retrieved from reference TRBV29-1 and TRBJ1-1, is SAVISQKPSRDICQRGTSLTIQCQVDSQVTMMFWYRQQPGQSLTLIATANQGSEATYESGFVIDKFPISRPNLTFSTLTVSNMSPEDSSIYLCSYRAQGLNTEAFFGQGTRLTVV.

The genes are TRBV7-3 and TRBJ2-2; 12 bases map to TRBD2. The CDR3 extends over 16 amino acids. Germline lookup yields CDR1 SGHTA and CDR2 FQGTGA. V was pared by 6 bases and J by 3 bases, with 5 bases of the junction left unmatched. CDR3 DNA: TGTGCCAGCAGAATCCGGACTAGCGGGGACACCGGGGAGCTGTTTTTT. Amino acids: CASRIRTSGDTGELFF.

This clonotype appeared a single time. V gene TRBV6-2 or TRBV6-3 combines with J gene TRBJ2-3; possibly TRBD2 for D (5 bases). The CDR3 sequence is 17 residues long. Germline loops: CDR1 MNHEY, CDR2 SVGEGT. The germline V and J ends were trimmed by 6 bases and 1 base, with 20 bases remaining between them. The CDR3 sequence: CASSLLGNRGGTDTQYF. The CDR3 DNA follows: TGTGCCAGCAGCCTATTGGGCAACCGGGGAGGCACAGATACGCAGTATTTT.

CDR3 region: CASSKEQGNNSPLHF. CDR3 DNA: TGCGCCAGCAGCAAGGAACAGGGGAATAATTCACCCCTCCACTTT. The J gene is TRBJ1-6, the V gene TRBV10-1; 7 nucleotides line up with TRBD1. V trimming: 6 bases; J trimming: 5 bases; junction bases outside the gene matches: 7. The CDR3 length is 15 residues. Germline CDR1 WNHNN, CDR2 SYGVQD (reference sequence).

This clonotype occurred many times. The genes are TRBV28 and TRBJ1-6; maybe TRBD1 (6 bases). Trimming cost V 7 bases and J 6 bases, with 13 bases left between them. This CDR3 is built from 14 residues. Germline CDR1 and CDR2: MDHEN and SYDVKM. CDR3 in amino acids: CASTTQGSNSPLHF. CDR3 in DNA: TGTGCCAGCACCACTCAGGGGAGTAATTCACCCCTCCACTTT.

This chain uses TRBV12-3 or TRBV12-4 with TRBJ2-1; TRBD2 matches 7 bases. Trimming cost V 11 bases and J 4 bases; bases outside gene matches: 8. The CDR3 contains 13 residues. This CDR3 reads CAASQGGYNEQFF. Here the CDR3 DNA reads TGTGCCGCTAGCCAGGGAGGGTACAATGAGCAGTTCTTC.

There are a few counts of this clonotype. This chain uses TRBV3-2 with TRBJ2-4. TRBV3-2 is tagged as a pseudogene. The CDR3 runs to 17 residues. As DNA, the CDR3 is TGTGCCAGCAGCCAAGGTCGCAACAAGATAGCCAAAAACATTCAGTACTTC. This translates into CASSQGRNKIAKNIQYF.

This clonotype showed up just a few times. This chain links TRBV6-1 with TRBJ1-3; D might be TRBD1 (6 bases). V lost 5 bases to trimming and J lost 0 bases, with 11 bases between them. CDR1 MNHNS and CDR2 SASEGT come from the germline V gene. The CDR3 length is 15 residues. CDR3 in DNA: TGTGCCAGCAGTCAGCAGGGGATCTCTGGAAACACCATATATTTT. Translated, it gives CASSQQGISGNTIYF.

This clonotype was counted between two and nine times. The rearrangement uses TRBV7-9 and TRBJ1-5; tentatively, D is TRBD1 (5 bases). Trimming removed 5 bases at V and 7 bases at J, with 15 bases between. The germline gives CDR1 SEHNR, CDR2 FQNEAQ (reference sequence). The CDR3 contains 14 residues. CDR3 region: CASSQPGGGQPQHF. The CDR3 DNA reads as TGTGCCAGCAGCCAACCGGGGGGTGGACAGCCCCAGCATTTT.

With regard to this clonotype: Possible read error: a much larger clone is one base away. The chain combines TRBV29-1 with TRBJ1-3; the D is unclear. Germline CDR1 SQVTM, CDR2 ANQGSEA. The ends were cut back, 7 bases at V and 2 bases at J, with 9 bases in the middle. This CDR3 has 12 amino acids. The CDR3 DNA sequence: TGCAGCGGAGCGGTAACTGGAAACACCATATATTTT. It yields the protein CSGAVTGNTIYF.

The chain carries TRBV12-3 or TRBV12-4 and TRBJ2-2, with 11 bases that match TRBD2. J gave up 1 base and V 6 bases, and 4 bases lay outside the gene matches. The length of the CDR3 is 16 residues. CDR3 in amino acids: CASRGGLAGNTGELFF. In nucleotides, the CDR3 is TGTGCCAGCAGGGGAGGACTAGCGGGGAACACCGGGGAGCTGTTTTTT.

There are a few counts of this clonotype. V gene TRBV27 combines with J gene TRBJ1-5; unclear D gene. From germline, CDR1 is MNHEY and CDR2 SMNVEV (reference sequence). Deletions cut 1 base from V and 1 base from J, with 8 bases between. The CDR3 is 15 amino acids. CDR3 region: CASSLFPTSNQPQHF. CDR3 DNA: TGTGCCAGCAGTTTATTCCCGACCAGCAATCAGCCCCAGCATTTT.

With respect to this clonotype: A much more abundant neighbour one base away suggests this may be a read error. The J gene is TRBJ2-7, the V gene TRBV7-9, with 12 nucleotides matching TRBD2. Germline V gene sequence: CDR1 SEHNR, CDR2 FQNEAQ (reference sequence). V lost 6 bases to trimming and J lost 7 bases; unmatched junction nucleotides: 13. The CDR3 covers 16 residues. CDR3: CASSLGGLAGMGEQYF. The CDR3 bases are TGTGCCAGCAGTCTTGGAGGACTAGCGGGAATGGGGGAGCAGTACTTC.

This clonotype was counted between two and nine times. The V and J genes are TRBV7-6 and TRBJ1-5; no firm D call. V was clipped by 5 bases and J by 9 bases, with 11 bases between them. CDR1 and CDR2 from the germline V gene are SGHVS and FNYEAQ. CDR3 size: 12 residues. CDR3 DNA: TGTGCCAGCAGCCCTCGTTCCGGGCCCCAGCATTTT. Translating it yields CASSPRSGPQHF.

Points on this clonotype: No conserved phenylalanine or tryptophan is present at the end of the CDR3, so a read error is the likely explanation. The rearrangement joins TRBV19 to TRBJ2-7; the D is unclear. The CDR3 runs 12 residues. Germline V CDR1 and CDR2: LNHDA, SQIVND (reference sequence). Trimming cost V 5 bases and J 1 base, with 6 bases left between them. This CDR3 reads CASSPGSYEQYL. The CDR3 DNA reads TGTGCCAGTAGTCCCGGATCCTACGAGCAGTACCTC.

The J gene is TRBJ2-6, the V gene TRBV9; 9 nucleotides match TRBD2. Germline V gene lookup returns CDR1 SGDLS and CDR2 YYNGEE. There are 19 residues in the CDR3. After removal of 0 bases from V and 2 bases from J, the junction contained 9 bases not matched to a gene. CDR3 protein: CASSVVAGGLVTGANVLTF. CDR3 sequence (DNA): TGTGCCAGCAGCGTAGTGGCGGGGGGGCTGGTCACTGGGGCCAACGTCCTGACTTTC.

J is TRBJ1-1 and V is TRBV2; possibly TRBD1 for D (5 bases). CDR3 size: 15 residues. The germline V and J ends were trimmed by 7 bases and 1 base, with 16 bases remaining between them. CDR1 and CDR2 from the germline V gene are SNHLY and FYNNEI. The CDR3 nucleotides read TGTGCCAGCATGGGGGGACTAGCGACGAACACTGAAGCTTTCTTT. Its protein is CASMGGLATNTEAFF.

The chain links TRBV4-1 to TRBJ2-3, with 12 positions matching TRBD2. Germline assignment: CDR1 MGHRA and CDR2 YSYEKL. This CDR3 has 18 amino acids. V was pared by 1 base and J by 0 bases, with 5 bases of the junction left unmatched. CDR3 sequence (DNA): TGCGCCAGCAGCCAAGCGACTAGCGGGGGCCCTAGCACAGATACGCAGTATTTT. Protein: CASSQATSGGPSTDTQYF.

V is TRBV11-2 and J is TRBJ2-5, with TRBD1 matching over 9 bases. The germline gives CDR1 SGHAT, CDR2 FQNNGV. CDR3 length: 13 amino acids. The junction had 2 bases not matched to a gene; V was cut back by 8 bases and J by 1 base. The CDR3 loop is CASEGQGQETQYF. CDR3 DNA: TGTGCCAGCGAGGGACAGGGCCAAGAGACCCAGTACTTC.

The V call is TRBV27, the J call TRBJ2-7; D might be TRBD1 (5 bases). The germline V gene encodes CDR1 MNHEY and CDR2 SMNVEV (reference sequence). The V end lost 3 bases, the J end lost 2 bases, and 8 bases lay between the germline ends. The CDR3 sequence is 13 residues long. Written as DNA, the CDR3 is TGTGCCAGCAGTTTCAGGGCTGCCTACGAGCAGTACTTC. The encoded protein is CASSFRAAYEQYF.